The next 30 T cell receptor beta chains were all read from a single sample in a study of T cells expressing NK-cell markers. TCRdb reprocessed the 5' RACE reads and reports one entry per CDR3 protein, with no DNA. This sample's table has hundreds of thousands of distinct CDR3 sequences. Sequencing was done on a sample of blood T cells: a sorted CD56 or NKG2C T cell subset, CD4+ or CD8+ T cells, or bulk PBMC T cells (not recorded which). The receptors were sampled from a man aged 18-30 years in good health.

This chain's CDR3 is CSVAPLAGEQFF. V and J are TRBV29-1 and TRBJ2-1; TCRdb selects TRBD1, and the lack of DNA leaves this call unchecked. The CDR3 totals 12 residues. Per germline, CDR1 SQVTM and CDR2 ANQGSEA.

CDR3 sequence reads: CASSLDAPWSSYNEQFF. The chain uses TRBV11-3 and TRBJ2-1; the D call from TCRdb, TRBD1, cannot be confirmed without DNA. Germline V lookup: CDR1 SGHNT, CDR2 YENEEA. The CDR3 extends over 17 amino acids.

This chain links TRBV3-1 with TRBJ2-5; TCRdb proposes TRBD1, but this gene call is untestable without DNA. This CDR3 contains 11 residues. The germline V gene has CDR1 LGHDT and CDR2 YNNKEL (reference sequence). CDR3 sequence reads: CASSERGTQYF.

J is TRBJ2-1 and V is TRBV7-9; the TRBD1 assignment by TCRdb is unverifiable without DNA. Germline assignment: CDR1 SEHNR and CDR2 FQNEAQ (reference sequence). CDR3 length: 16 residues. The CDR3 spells CASSLPGGERYNEQFF.

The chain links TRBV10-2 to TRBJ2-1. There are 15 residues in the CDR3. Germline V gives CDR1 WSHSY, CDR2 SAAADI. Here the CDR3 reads CASSDSDRLNNEQFF.

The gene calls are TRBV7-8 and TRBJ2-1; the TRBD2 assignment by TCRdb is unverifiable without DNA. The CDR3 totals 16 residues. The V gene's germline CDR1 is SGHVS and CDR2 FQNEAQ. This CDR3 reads CASRPKRTSANNEQFF. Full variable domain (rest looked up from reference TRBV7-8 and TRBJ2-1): GAGVSQSPRYKVAKRGQDVALRCDPISGHVSLFWYQQALGQGPEFLTYFQNEAQLDKSGLPSDRFFAERPEGSVSTLKIQRTQQEDSAVYLCASRPKRTSANNEQFFGPGTRLTVL.

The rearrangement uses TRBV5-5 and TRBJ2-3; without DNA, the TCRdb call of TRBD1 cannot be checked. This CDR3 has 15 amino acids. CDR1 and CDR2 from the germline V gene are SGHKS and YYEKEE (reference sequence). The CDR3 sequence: CASSRETGTGFSQYF. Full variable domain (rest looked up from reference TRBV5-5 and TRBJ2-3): DAGVTQSPTHLIKTRGQQVTLRCSPISGHKSVSWYQQVLGQGPQFIFQYYEKEERGRGNFPDRFSARQFPNYSSELNVNALLLGDSALYLCASSRETGTGFSQYFGPGTRLTVL.

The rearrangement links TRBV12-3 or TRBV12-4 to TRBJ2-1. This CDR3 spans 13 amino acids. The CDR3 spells CASSLASLGSAFF.

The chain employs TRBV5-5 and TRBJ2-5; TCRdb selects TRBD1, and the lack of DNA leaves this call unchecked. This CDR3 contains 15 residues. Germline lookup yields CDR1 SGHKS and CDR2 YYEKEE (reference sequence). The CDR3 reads CASTYLGDNQETQYF.

The chain's CDR3 is CASRTSTYEQYF. V usage is TRBV5-1 and J usage is TRBJ2-7. The CDR3 is 12 amino acids. Germline V gene data show CDR1 as SGHRS and CDR2 as YFSETQ.

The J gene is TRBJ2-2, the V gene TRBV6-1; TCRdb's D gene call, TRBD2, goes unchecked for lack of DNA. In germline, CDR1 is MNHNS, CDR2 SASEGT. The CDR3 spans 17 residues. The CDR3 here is CASSIGLAGVNTGELFF.

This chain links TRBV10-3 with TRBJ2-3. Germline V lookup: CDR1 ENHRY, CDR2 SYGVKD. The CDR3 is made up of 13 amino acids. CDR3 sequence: CAISESSVSAQYF.

CDR3 loop: CASSEVGDRRADTQYF. V is TRBV10-1 and J is TRBJ2-3; TCRdb gives TRBD1 as the D gene, but with no DNA this cannot be confirmed. CDR1 is WNHNN, CDR2 SYGVQD, per germline (reference sequence). The CDR3 covers 16 residues.

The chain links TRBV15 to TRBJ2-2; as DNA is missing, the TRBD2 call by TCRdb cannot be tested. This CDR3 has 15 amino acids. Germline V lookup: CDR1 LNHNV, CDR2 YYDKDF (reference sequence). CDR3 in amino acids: CATSSLGLNTGELFF. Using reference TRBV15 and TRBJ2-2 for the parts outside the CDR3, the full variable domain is DAMVIQNPRYQVTQFGKPVTLSCSQTLNHNVMYWYQQKSSQAPKLLFHYYDKDFNNEADTPDNFQSRRPNTSFCFLDIRSPGLGDTAMYLCATSSLGLNTGELFFGEGSRLTVL.

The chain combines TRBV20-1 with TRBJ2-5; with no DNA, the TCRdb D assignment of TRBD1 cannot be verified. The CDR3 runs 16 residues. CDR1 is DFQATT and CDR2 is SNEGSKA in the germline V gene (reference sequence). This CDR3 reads CSANTGADRGRETQYF.

The CDR3 loop is CSVASPNIQYF. The J gene is TRBJ2-4, the V gene TRBV20-1. CDR1 is DFQATT, CDR2 SNEGSKA, per germline (reference sequence). The CDR3 has 11 residues.

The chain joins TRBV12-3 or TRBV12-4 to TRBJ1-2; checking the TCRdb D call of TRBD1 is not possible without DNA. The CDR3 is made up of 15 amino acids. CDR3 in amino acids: CASSADSQLNYGYTF.

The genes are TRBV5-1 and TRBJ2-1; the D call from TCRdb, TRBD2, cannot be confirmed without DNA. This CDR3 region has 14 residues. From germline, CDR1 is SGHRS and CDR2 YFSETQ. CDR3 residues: CASSSSSTPNEQFF.

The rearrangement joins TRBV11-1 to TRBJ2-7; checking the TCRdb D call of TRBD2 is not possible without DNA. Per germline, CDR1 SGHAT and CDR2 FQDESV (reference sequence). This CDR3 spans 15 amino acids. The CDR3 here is CASSYTSGRSYEQYF.

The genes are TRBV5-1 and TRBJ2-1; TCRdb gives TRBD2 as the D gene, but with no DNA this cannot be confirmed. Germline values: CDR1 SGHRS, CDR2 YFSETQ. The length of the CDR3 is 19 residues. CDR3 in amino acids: CASSLASGLAGSPYNEQFF. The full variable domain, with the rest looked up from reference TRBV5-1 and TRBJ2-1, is KAGVTQTPRYLIKTRGQQVTLSCSPISGHRSVSWYQQTPGQGLQFLFEYFSETQRNKGNFPGRFSGRQFSNSRSEMNVSTLELGDSALYLCASSLASGLAGSPYNEQFFGPGTRLTVL.

The CDR3 loop is CASTEDIAKNIQYF. The chain links TRBV4-2 to TRBJ2-4. The CDR3 totals 14 residues. The germline V gene encodes CDR1 LGHNA and CDR2 YNFKEQ.

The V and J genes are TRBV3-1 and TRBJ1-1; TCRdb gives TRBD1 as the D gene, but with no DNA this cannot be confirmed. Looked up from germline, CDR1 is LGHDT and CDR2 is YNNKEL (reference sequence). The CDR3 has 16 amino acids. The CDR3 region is CASSVGTGGRNTEAFF.

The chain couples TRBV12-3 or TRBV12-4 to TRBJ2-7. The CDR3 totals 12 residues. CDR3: CASRKEYHEQYF.

CDR3 sequence reads: CASSSDTNAYNEQFF. This chain links TRBV27 with TRBJ2-1; checking the TCRdb D call of TRBD1 is not possible without DNA. From germline, CDR1 is MNHEY and CDR2 SMNVEV (reference sequence). The CDR3 runs 15 residues.

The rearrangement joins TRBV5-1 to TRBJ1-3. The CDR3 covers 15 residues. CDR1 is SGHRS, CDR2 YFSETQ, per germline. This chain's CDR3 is CASSLEASSGNTIYF.

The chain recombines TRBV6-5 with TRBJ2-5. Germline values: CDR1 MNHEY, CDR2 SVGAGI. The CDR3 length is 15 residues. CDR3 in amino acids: CASSYSTGFQETQYF.

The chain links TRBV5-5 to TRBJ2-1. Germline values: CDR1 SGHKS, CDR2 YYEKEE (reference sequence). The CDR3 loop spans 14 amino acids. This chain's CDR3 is CASSAVTRFNEQFF. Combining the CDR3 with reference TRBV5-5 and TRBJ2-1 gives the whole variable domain DAGVTQSPTHLIKTRGQQVTLRCSPISGHKSVSWYQQVLGQGPQFIFQYYEKEERGRGNFPDRFSARQFPNYSSELNVNALLLGDSALYLCASSAVTRFNEQFFGPGTRLTVL.

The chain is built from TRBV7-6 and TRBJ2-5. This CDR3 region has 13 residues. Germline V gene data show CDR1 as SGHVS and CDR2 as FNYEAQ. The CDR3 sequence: CASSLRVLETQYF. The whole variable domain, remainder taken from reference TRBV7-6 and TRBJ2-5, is GAGVSQSPRYKVTKRGQDVALRCDPISGHVSLYWYRQALGQGPEFLTYFNYEAQQDKSGLPNDRFSAERPEGSISTLTIQRTEQRDSAMYRCASSLRVLETQYFGPGTRLLVL.

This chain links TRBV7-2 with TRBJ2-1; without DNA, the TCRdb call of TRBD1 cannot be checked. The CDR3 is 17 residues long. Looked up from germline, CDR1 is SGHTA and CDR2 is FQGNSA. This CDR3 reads CASSLGFFEQGWNEQFF.

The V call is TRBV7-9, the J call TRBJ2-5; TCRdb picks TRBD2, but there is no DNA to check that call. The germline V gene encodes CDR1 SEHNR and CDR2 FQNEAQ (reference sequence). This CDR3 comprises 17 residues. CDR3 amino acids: CASSPHGTSGSQETQYF.